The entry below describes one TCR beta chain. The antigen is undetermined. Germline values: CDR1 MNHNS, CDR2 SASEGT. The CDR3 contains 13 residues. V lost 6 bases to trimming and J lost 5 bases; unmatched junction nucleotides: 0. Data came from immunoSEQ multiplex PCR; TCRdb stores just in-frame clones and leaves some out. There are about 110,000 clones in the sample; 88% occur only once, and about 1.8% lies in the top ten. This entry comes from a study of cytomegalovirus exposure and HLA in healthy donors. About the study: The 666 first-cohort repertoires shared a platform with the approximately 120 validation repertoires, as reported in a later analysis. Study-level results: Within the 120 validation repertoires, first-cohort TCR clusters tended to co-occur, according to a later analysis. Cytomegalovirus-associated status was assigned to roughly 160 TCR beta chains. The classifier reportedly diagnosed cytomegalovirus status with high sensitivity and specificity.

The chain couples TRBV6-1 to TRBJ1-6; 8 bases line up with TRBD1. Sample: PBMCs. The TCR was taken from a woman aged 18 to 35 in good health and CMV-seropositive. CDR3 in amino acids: CASRQGDNSPLHF. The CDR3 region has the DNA TGTGCCAGCAGACAGGGGGATAATTCACCCCTCCACTTT.